The 28 T cell receptor beta chains in this list originate from one sample, sequenced in a study of response to subunit inactivated influenza vaccine. TCRdb called the RT-PCR reads again in MiXCR, with one record for every CDR3 protein. The sample records around 580,000 distinct CDR3 sequences, about an eighth being singletons. Sequenced material: PBMCs from blood, taken on the day of vaccination. All receptors come from a man between 45 and 60 years old who received an inactivated influenza vaccine.

The chain joins TRBV20-1 to TRBJ1-2; D call uncertain. V shed 1 base and J shed 14 bases, with 11 bases lying between them. CDR1 is DFQATT, CDR2 SNEGSKA, per germline (reference sequence). This CDR3 is built from 10 residues. The CDR3 reads CSARVPQTTF. CDR3 DNA sequence: TGCAGTGCTAGAGTCCCCCAGACAACCTTC.

This clonotype was seen at least ten times. The chain is built from TRBV19 and TRBJ1-5; tentatively, D is TRBD1 (6 bases). CDR3 length equals 15 residues. Trimming pared 7 bases from V and 0 bases from J, leaving 13 bases between. Per germline, CDR1 LNHDA and CDR2 SQIVND (reference sequence). The CDR3 nucleotides read TGTGCCAGTATACAGGGACCCCTTAGCAATCAGCCCCAGCATTTT. It translates to CASIQGPLSNQPQHF.

The chain is built from TRBV9 and TRBJ1-6; tentative D call: TRBD1 (5 bases). The CDR3 has 15 residues. Trimming cost V 0 bases and J 5 bases, with 9 bases left between them. Germline V gene lookup returns CDR1 SGDLS and CDR2 YYNGEE. CDR3 DNA sequence: TGTGCCAGCAGCGTAGCCGGGGGAAATAATTCACCCCTCCACTTT. It codes for CASSVAGGNNSPLHF.

This clonotype was recorded at least ten times. The J gene is TRBJ2-5, the V gene TRBV7-9; no clear D gene. Trimming cost V 2 bases and J 4 bases, with 8 bases left between them. This CDR3 has 13 amino acids. From germline, CDR1 is SEHNR and CDR2 FQNEAQ (reference sequence). CDR3 residues: CASSLFGRETQYF. The CDR3 nucleotides read TGTGCCAGCAGCTTATTTGGCAGAGAGACCCAGTACTTC.

This clonotype was recorded a few times. The V and J genes are TRBV7-9 and TRBJ2-7; no definite D call. CDR1 is SEHNR and CDR2 is FQNEAQ in the germline V gene (reference sequence). This CDR3 is 16 amino acids long. Trimming took 4 bases from V and 6 from J, leaving 22 bases between them. CDR3 in DNA: TGTGCCAGCAGCTCAGGAGTAGGCATATCGTATGGCGAGCAGTACTTC. This sequence encodes CASSSGVGISYGEQYF.

J is TRBJ2-7 and V is TRBV10-3; no clear D. CDR1 and CDR2 (germline): ENHRY, SYGVKD. This CDR3 has 11 amino acids. The ends were cut back, 4 bases at V and 7 bases at J, with 8 bases in the middle. CDR3 in DNA: TGTGCCATCAGTGGTGGATCGGAGCAGTACTTC. This encodes CAISGGSEQYF.

In this sample, this clonotype turned up a few times. The V and J genes are TRBV2 and TRBJ2-2; 11 nucleotides agree with TRBD2. V trimming: 8 bases; J trimming: 5 bases; junction bases outside the gene matches: 4. Germline V gives CDR1 SNHLY, CDR2 FYNNEI. The CDR3 sequence is 14 residues long. CDR3 nucleotide sequence: TGTGCCAGCGCTAGCGGGAGGAGTACCGGGGAGCTGTTTTTT. It yields the protein CASASGRSTGELFF.

This clonotype was observed many times. This chain joins TRBV24-1 and TRBJ1-2; tentative D call: TRBD1 (6 bases). There are 15 residues in the CDR3. Germline CDR1 is KGHDR and CDR2 is SFDVKD. V was trimmed by 4 bases and J by 7 bases, leaving 18 bases between them. CDR3 bases: TGTGCCACCAGTGACGAACAGGGTCCAAGCGTTGGCTACACCTTC. Protein product: CATSDEQGPSVGYTF.

This clonotype was picked up a small number of times. V gene TRBV6-5 combines with J gene TRBJ2-1; D might be TRBD2 (6 bases). V was clipped by 7 bases and J by 1 base, with 14 bases between them. This CDR3 is built from 15 residues. Germline values: CDR1 MNHEY, CDR2 SVGAGI. The CDR3 loop is CASTSGSLSYNEQFF. In nucleotides, the CDR3 is TGTGCCAGCACTTCCGGGAGTCTATCCTACAATGAGCAGTTCTTC.

Many counts were recorded for this clonotype. V gene TRBV7-2 combines with J gene TRBJ1-2; TRBD1 might be the D (5 bases). The V gene's germline CDR1 is SGHTA and CDR2 FQGNSA. The CDR3 totals 16 residues. Trimming pared 5 bases from V and 3 bases from J, leaving 19 bases between. DNA for the CDR3: TGTGCCAGCAGCCTCTCGAGTGGGCAGGGCGACTATGGCTACACCTTC. Amino acid sequence: CASSLSSGQGDYGYTF.

This rearrangement joins TRBV12-3 or TRBV12-4 to TRBJ2-7; the match to TRBD1 covers 10 bases. The CDR3 is 15 residues long. Trimming at V came to 5 bases and at J to 2 bases, leaving 6 bases not matched to a gene. CDR3 nucleotide sequence: TGTGCCAGCAGTGGCCGGGACAGGGGACCCTACGAGCAGTACTTC. This encodes CASSGRDRGPYEQYF.

Only one count was recorded for this clonotype. V is TRBV4-3 and J is TRBJ2-7; the D call may be TRBD1 or TRBD2 (6 bases each). The germline gives CDR1 LGHNA, CDR2 YSLEER. The CDR3 contains 16 residues. Trimming removed 0 bases from V and 6 bases from J, with 18 bases in between. As DNA, the CDR3 is TGCGCCAGCAGCCAAGATACAGGGTGGAGGGTTAGCGAGCAGTACTTC. This codes for CASSQDTGWRVSEQYF.

The J gene is TRBJ2-1, the V gene TRBV6-5, with 10 nucleotides matching TRBD2. V gave up 2 bases and J gave up 8 bases; unmatched junction bases: 12. Germline values: CDR1 MNHEY, CDR2 SVGAGI. This CDR3 region has 17 residues. The CDR3 region is CASSYIVPSGRGDEQFF. The CDR3 nucleotides are TGTGCCAGCAGTTACATTGTCCCTAGCGGGAGAGGCGATGAGCAGTTCTTC.

This sequence joins TRBV5-1 and TRBJ2-7; D remains ambiguous. Germline CDR1 and CDR2: SGHRS and YFSETQ. The CDR3 totals 12 residues. Deletions cut 5 bases from V and 7 bases from J, with 13 bases between. The CDR3 DNA follows: TGCGCCAGCAGGGGTAGCTTCTGGGAGCAGTACTTC. As protein: CASRGSFWEQYF. Together with reference TRBV5-1 and TRBJ2-7, the CDR3 gives the full variable domain: KAGVTQTPRYLIKTRGQQVTLSCSPISGHRSVSWYQQTPGQGLQFLFEYFSETQRNKGNFPGRFSGRQFSNSRSEMNVSTLELGDSALYLCASRGSFWEQYFGPGTRLTVT.

There are many counts of this clonotype. The V and J genes are TRBV15 and TRBJ2-1, with TRBD1 identical over 9 bases. V lost 0 bases to trimming and J lost 8 bases; unmatched junction nucleotides: 8. The CDR3 contains 16 residues. The V gene's germline CDR1 is LNHNV and CDR2 YYDKDF (reference sequence). The CDR3 loop is CATSRDRDRVVHEQFF. The CDR3 nucleotides are TGTGCCACCAGCAGAGACCGGGACAGGGTTGTCCATGAGCAGTTCTTC.

This clonotype was recorded at least ten times. The V gene is TRBV4-2, the J gene TRBJ2-3; 10 bases are shared with TRBD2. Germline values: CDR1 LGHNA, CDR2 YNFKEQ. The CDR3 has 16 amino acids. Trimming at V came to 4 bases and at J to 5 bases, leaving 9 bases not matched to a gene. The CDR3 DNA reads as TGTGCCAGCAGCCGGTTAACCGTAGCGGGAGGAGATACGCAGTATTTT. Translated, it gives CASSRLTVAGGDTQYF.

This chain connects TRBV12-3 or TRBV12-4 to TRBJ2-5, with D possibly TRBD1 on 6 matching bases. The V end lost 5 bases, the J end lost 9 bases, and 19 bases lay between the germline ends. The CDR3 totals 14 residues. Written as DNA, the CDR3 is TGTGCCAGCAGTCCTCAGGGGTTTCCAAGGTCCCAGTACTTC. This sequence encodes CASSPQGFPRSQYF.

This clonotype was counted a few times. The V call is TRBV9, the J call TRBJ2-1, with 13 bases identical to TRBD2. Trimming took 4 bases from V and 8 from J; bases not matched to a gene: 6. The germline V gene has CDR1 SGDLS and CDR2 YYNGEE. CDR3 size: 15 residues. This CDR3 reads CASSLGLAGSHEQFF. The CDR3 nucleotides are TGTGCCAGCAGCTTGGGACTAGCGGGGTCCCATGAGCAGTTCTTC.

The chain has TRBV19 and TRBJ2-7, with no clear D. Germline values: CDR1 LNHDA, CDR2 SQIVND (reference sequence). V was cut by 6 bases and J by 6 bases, with 12 bases left in between. This CDR3 region has 12 residues. The CDR3: CASSAPRSEQYF. The CDR3 nucleotides read TGTGCCAGTAGCGCCCCCCGCAGCGAGCAGTACTTC.

This clonotype was seen more than once but under ten times. This chain uses TRBV9 with TRBJ2-1, with D maybe TRBD2 (6 bases). CDR1 SGDLS and CDR2 YYNGEE come from the germline V gene. The CDR3 runs 13 residues. Trimming left V 3 bases short and J 4 bases short, with 8 bases between. CDR3 region: CASSAGLYNEQFF. As DNA, the CDR3 is TGTGCCAGCAGCGCGGGACTTTACAATGAGCAGTTCTTC.

This clonotype has a handful of counts. V gene TRBV6-1 combines with J gene TRBJ2-7; D uncertain. The length of the CDR3 is 17 residues. CDR1 is MNHNS and CDR2 is SASEGT in the germline V gene. The V end lost 6 bases, the J end lost 0 bases, and 21 bases lay between the germline ends. The CDR3 loop reads CASRSTSWQASSYEQYF. The CDR3 DNA reads TGTGCCAGCAGATCAACCTCTTGGCAGGCGTCCTCCTACGAGCAGTACTTC.

The V and J genes are TRBV4-3 and TRBJ2-6, with D possibly being TRBD2 (5 bases). CDR3 length: 15 amino acids. The germline V gene encodes CDR1 LGHNA and CDR2 YSLEER. The ends were cut back, 3 bases at V and 0 bases at J, with 6 bases in the middle. CDR3 sequence reads: CASSQDFSGANVLTF. Written as DNA, the CDR3 is TGCGCCAGCAGCCAGGACTTCTCTGGGGCCAACGTCCTGACTTTC.

The table lists this clonotype with many counts. The V gene is TRBV12-3 or TRBV12-4, the J gene TRBJ2-4; D is unclear. The CDR3 totals 15 residues. V lost 5 bases and J lost 0, with 11 bases in between. The DNA of the CDR3 is TGTGCCAGCAGTGCCCAAAGAGCAGCCAAAAACATTCAGTACTTC. Amino acid sequence: CASSAQRAAKNIQYF.

This clonotype has more than one count but fewer than ten. The V gene is TRBV14, the J gene TRBJ2-7, with no clear D. The CDR3 extends over 13 amino acids. V shed 2 bases and J shed 6 bases, with 11 bases lying between them. CDR1 is SGHDN and CDR2 is FVKESK in the germline V gene. The DNA for the CDR3 is TGTGCCAGCAGCCAAATTCGTACGCGCGAGCAGTACTTC. Its translation is CASSQIRTREQYF.

This rearrangement joins TRBV6-2 or TRBV6-3 to TRBJ2-5, with TRBD1 identical over 9 bases. V gave up 6 bases and J gave up 4 bases; unmatched junction bases: 6. This CDR3 comprises 14 residues. Germline lookup yields CDR1 MNHEY and CDR2 SVGEGT. This CDR3 reads CASRPGQGGETQYF. The DNA of the CDR3 is TGTGCCAGCAGACCGGGACAGGGAGGAGAGACCCAGTACTTC.

The rearrangement joins TRBV11-2 to TRBJ1-3; D is ambiguous. The germline V gene has CDR1 SGHAT and CDR2 FQNNGV. The CDR3 runs 15 residues. V was cut by 1 base and J by 0 bases, with 7 bases left in between. This CDR3 reads CASSLAQNSGNTIYF. CDR3 DNA sequence: TGTGCCAGCAGCTTAGCACAGAACTCTGGAAACACCATATATTTT.

V gene TRBV6-1 combines with J gene TRBJ2-1; TRBD2 matches 13 bases. With 4 bases clipped from V and 8 bases from J, the junction kept 2 bases outside the gene matches. CDR3 size: 14 residues. Germline CDR1 and CDR2: MNHNS and SASEGT. The CDR3 nucleotides are TGTGCCAGCAGTGGACTAGCGGGGGGCTATGAGCAGTTCTTC. Residues: CASSGLAGGYEQFF.

The chain has TRBV4-2 and TRBJ2-7, with D tentatively TRBD2 (6 bases). This CDR3 is 16 amino acids long. Looked up from germline, CDR1 is LGHNA and CDR2 is YNFKEQ. Trimming took off 0 bases at V and 3 bases at J, with 15 bases between the two ends. CDR3 bases: TGTGCCAGCAGCCAAGAATCGGGGGACGCCTACTACGAGCAGTACTTC. This encodes CASSQESGDAYYEQYF.